The T cell receptor beta chain described here comes from a study of blood T cell repertoires in COVID-19. The germline CDR1 and CDR2 sequences are SGHRS and YFSETQ. This CDR3 comprises 17 residues. V gave up 1 base and J gave up 2 bases; unmatched junction bases: 9. TCRdb keeps only in-frame clones here, not all; method: immunoSEQ multiplex PCR. The table shows 300,000 to 400,000 clones, with roughly nine tenths occurring only once. Sequencing was carried out using PBMCs or T cells enriched from blood (not recorded which). The origin of this receptor is a man aged 55 to 70 who had recovered from COVID-19. The V call is TRBV5-1, the J call TRBJ2-7; 10 bases align to TRBD1. This chain's CDR3 is CASSLTKRQGATYEQYF. The CDR3 DNA follows: TGCGCCAGCAGCTTGACCAAAAGACAGGGGGCCACCTACGAGCAGTACTTC.